This T cell receptor (beta chain) was sequenced during a study of human T cells and chemical hapten exposure (dated by TCRdb to about 2021). Regarding the study in general: For sensitization, 2% DPC in acetone was applied to a roughly 2 cm by roughly 2 cm area of upper inner arm skin. Libraries were combined into a pool for sequencing, and differences in TCR yield between samples came mainly from small differences in library volumes within the pool. Peripheral blood TCR repertoire changes were tracked in vivo in alopecia patients during primary and secondary sensitization to the hapten diphenylcyclopropenone (DPC). For TCR sequencing, blood came from over 25 alopecia patients at anywhere from one to four time points (pre-sensitization, 2, 6 and 24 weeks). Blood was sampled from patients pre-sensitization (week 0) and at 2, 6 and about 24 weeks after DPC sensitization. Weekly therapeutic DPC doses were additionally applied to the scalp of patients throughout the approximately 25-week study period. Most of the patients in the cohort were female, and the cohort covered alopecia areata with under or over 50% scalp involvement, alopecia totalis and alopecia universalis. Patch tests used Finn chambers with 0.01% DPC on the upper back, scored after 6 days by International Contact Dermatitis Research Group standards.

What the work shows at the level of the full study, not this receptor alone: Patch test score was positively correlated with the number of PT1 expanded TCRs, with significance at thresholds 8, 16 and 32 but not at 4. Compared with pre-sensitization or healthy control sets, expanded TCRs formed significantly more large CDR3 similarity clusters, which is consistent with antigen-driven responses. All patients had alopecia, a presumed autoimmune disease, so their immune response might differ from that of healthy individuals. The number of TCRs above 1 in 1000 frequency did not change with DPC sensitization; there was no evidence of global repertoire structure alterations. Repeated subsampling changed both the strength of the expansion versus patch-test correlation and the threshold at which the correlation became significant.

From V the trimming removes 7 bases and from J it removes 7 bases, while the gene matches leave 5 bases of the junction unaccounted for. Including cysteine and phenylalanine, the CDR3 has 12 amino acids. This entry keeps only the CDR3 DNA: 36 bases, framed from base 1. The intended sense of this specimen's time point label: patch test 3, about 24 weeks after DPC sensitization. In the paper's terms, the treatment or condition label means: therapeutic diphenylcyclopropenone sensitization with weekly scalp DPC. Blood at each patch-test visit was drawn before the patch test was applied. Eligible patients were aged 18 to 70, diagnosed with alopecia, deemed suitable for DPC therapy, and excluded if pregnant. Total RNA was extracted from unfractionated whole blood that had been collected in Tempus Blood RNA tubes. The library was produced with RACE. The sequencer was a NextSeq 500. During library preparation, unique molecular identifiers were attached to individual cDNA molecules so that TCRs could be counted in a quantitative, reproducible way. Each blood RNA sample was used to sequence both TCR alpha and TCR beta chains. The original pipeline was this. Samples had a median of about 96,000 TCRs, with a range from roughly 20,000 to 690,600. The Decombinator software suite was used to annotate the V, J and CDR3 of the TCR reads. For the PS versus PT1 abundance plots, all samples were subsampled to the same number of TCRs (28,000). Expanded TCRs were defined as absent before sensitization and observed at least eight times at the 2-week time point. In-frame beta chains were kept once TCRdb had trimmed the public reads at Q25 with fastp and called clones with MiXCR. Rows matching on CDR3 protein sequence are summarized as one entry with the most common DNA and genes. TCRdb's processing, not the authors', yielded these V and J calls. The sample table shows about 52,000 distinct CDR3 sequences, and roughly 10% are seen once. The ten biggest clones cover around 16% of the sample.

Many counts were recorded for this clonotype. Which antigen it targets is not known. Nothing much larger sits one base from this clone, and base qualities are not available. The TCR comes from a woman aged 40 to 50 with alopecia areata. Some clones in this sample may be carry-over from other donors' samples. The specimen was whole blood, collected in connection with sensitization to the hapten diphenylcyclopropenone (DPC). The chain was built from TRBV12-3 or TRBV12-4 and TRBJ2-7, with 9 bases in between that match TRBD1. At the DNA level, the sequence is TGTGCCAGCACCCGGACAGGGGTTGAGCAGTACTTC. This translates into CASTRTGVEQYF.